The clone carrying this T cell receptor beta chain was recorded only once. Its target is not known. The multiple sclerosis control group was made up of treatment-naive patients with stable or active relapsing-remitting disease. Negative isolation was applied to CD8+ and CD4+ T cells, and FACS enrichment was applied to TEMRA cells. Germline loops: CDR1 SSHAT, CDR2 FNYEAQ (reference sequence). The CDR3 is 16 residues long. V shed 2 bases and J shed 1 base, with 13 bases lying between them. The data belong to a study of CD8 T cells in Susac syndrome. RNA, at about 0.5 to 1 ug, was reverse transcribed with random hexamers. An immunoSEQ multiplex PCR generated amplified TCR beta CDR3 products spanning 54 Vbeta and 13 Jbeta. TCRdb redid the calling of the immunoSEQ multiplex PCR reads with MiXCR, one entry per CDR3 protein. Among some 130,000 distinct CDR3 sequences listed, roughly 94% were seen once. Study-wide findings and caveats: It was acknowledged in the study that the number of individuals who were included in its TCR sequencing and HLA analysis was relatively small.

The clonotype comes from a human donor with multiple sclerosis. The chain employs TRBV7-7 and TRBJ2-3; TRBD2 might be the D (5 bases). The material sequenced was CD4+ T cells from PBMCs. CDR3 DNA: TGTGCCAGCAGCTTAAACTCCCAGGAGGGCACAGATACGCAGTATTTT. This codes for CASSLNSQEGTDTQYF.